Shown below are 8 T cell receptor beta chains from a single sample sequenced in a study of cytomegalovirus exposure and HLA in healthy donors. TCRdb's table, derived via immunoSEQ multiplex PCR, lists solely in-frame clones and lacks some. Of about 84,000 clones listed, roughly 90% were seen once; the top ten hold roughly 1.9%. The source material was PBMCs. Receptors originate from a man aged 25-45 years in good health and CMV-seronegative.

The chain recombines TRBV7-3 with TRBJ2-3; 9 nucleotides align to TRBD1. The V and J ends lost 1 base and 2 bases, in that order; junction bases with no gene match: 13. The CDR3 runs 19 residues. Per germline, CDR1 SGHTA and CDR2 FQGTGA. The CDR3 is CASSLKVSSWDRVTDTQYF. CDR3 DNA sequence: TGTGCCAGCAGCTTAAAGGTGTCGAGTTGGGACAGGGTCACAGATACGCAGTATTTT.

In DNA form, the CDR3 reads TGTGCCAGCAGCCCCCGGACAGGGCTGGTCTATGAGCAGTACTTC. Translating gives CASSPRTGLVYEQYF. This sequence joins TRBV7-9 and TRBJ2-7; TRBD1 matches at 8 bases. V dropped 5 bases and J dropped 7; count of bases not matched to a gene: 13. Germline V lookup: CDR1 SEHNR, CDR2 FQNEAQ (reference sequence). The CDR3 contains 15 residues.

This clone was found once. The gene calls are TRBV19 and TRBJ1-3; D ambiguous. The length of the CDR3 is 21 residues. Trimming shortened V by 1 base and J by 0 bases, and 25 bases separated the two germline ends. CDR1 and CDR2 from the germline V gene are LNHDA and SQIVND (reference sequence). This chain's CDR3 is CASSIAGTDTTEKFSGNTIYF. The DNA for the CDR3 is TGTGCCAGTAGTATAGCGGGAACAGACACTACGGAAAAATTCTCTGGAAACACCATATATTTT.

The chain uses TRBV7-3 and TRBJ2-6; D not resolved. V was clipped by 3 bases and J by 0 bases, with 6 bases between them. The CDR3 length is 15 residues. In germline, CDR1 is SGHTA, CDR2 FQGTGA. In nucleotides, the CDR3 is TGTGCCAGCAGCTTCGCAGGCTCTGGGGCCAACGTCCTGACTTTC. Translation gives CASSFAGSGANVLTF.

The V call is TRBV10-3, the J call TRBJ1-2, with 7 bases matching TRBD1. The germline V gene encodes CDR1 ENHRY and CDR2 SYGVKD. J lost 8 bases, V lost 3 bases, and 9 bases had no gene match. The CDR3 contains 14 residues. As DNA, the CDR3 is TGTGCCATCAGTGATAGTCGACAGGGCCGCGGCTACACCTTC. It yields the protein CAISDSRQGRGYTF.

This chain joins TRBV7-6 and TRBJ2-7; a weak D match, TRBD1 (6 bases). The CDR3 covers 15 residues. Germline assignment: CDR1 SGHVS and CDR2 FNYEAQ. The V and J ends lost 1 base and 2 bases respectively, with 12 bases between them. Here the CDR3 reads CASSLGTVSAYEQYF. The CDR3 DNA reads as TGTGCCAGCAGCTTAGGGACAGTTTCGGCCTACGAGCAGTACTTC.

V is TRBV4-1 and J is TRBJ1-2; the D gene is possibly TRBD1 (5 bases). Germline assignment: CDR1 MGHRA and CDR2 YSYEKL. The CDR3 loop spans 15 amino acids. Trimming took off 5 bases at V and 3 bases at J, with 16 bases between the two ends. CDR3 residues: CASSGTGVVYYGYTF. CDR3 nucleotides: TGCGCCAGCAGCGGCACGGGGGTGGTATACTATGGCTACACCTTC.

V usage is TRBV6-6 and J usage is TRBJ1-4, with D perhaps matching TRBD1 (6 bases). Germline V gene data show CDR1 as MNHNY and CDR2 as SVGAGI (reference sequence). CDR3 length: 13 amino acids. V dropped 7 bases and J dropped 8 bases, with 14 bases sitting between them. The CDR3 loop is CASTGRGGEKLFF. CDR3 sequence (DNA): TGTGCCAGCACCGGCAGGGGCGGCGAAAAACTGTTTTTT.